The 30 T cell receptor beta chains listed next were all sequenced from one sample in a study of blood T cell repertoires in COVID-19. Assay: immunoSEQ multiplex PCR; the TCRdb copy retains only in-frame clones and omits some. The sample holds some 48,000 clones, 80% to 90% seen once. The material sequenced was peripheral blood. These receptors all stem from a human donor in a cohort sampled during active COVID-19.

The gene calls are TRBV6-5 and TRBJ2-3; D might be TRBD2 (5 bases). The CDR3 has 15 amino acids. Per the germline V gene, CDR1 is MNHEY and CDR2 is SVGAGI. V was trimmed by 3 bases and J by 8 bases, leaving 18 bases between them. Here the CDR3 reads CASSYGRPSRGTQYF. CDR3 nucleotide sequence: TGTGCCAGCAGTTATGGTCGACCGAGCCGGGGTACGCAGTATTTT.

The V gene is TRBV11-2, the J gene TRBJ1-2; 8 bases are a match to TRBD1. Germline CDR1 reads SGHAT; CDR2 reads FQNNGV. This CDR3 comprises 14 residues. The ends lost 5 bases at V and 6 bases at J; junction bases unmatched: 8. CDR3 in DNA: TGTGCCAGCAGCCTACAGGGGGGAGAGGATGGCTACACCTTC. This codes for CASSLQGGEDGYTF.

The V and J genes are TRBV6-4 and TRBJ1-6; no reliable D call. V lost 4 bases, J lost 6 bases, and 10 bases lay in between. The CDR3 spans 14 residues. Germline-derived CDR1 and CDR2 are MRHNA and SNTAGT. CDR3 sequence (DNA): TGTGCCAGCAGTGTAGGCGGGTTTAATTCACCCCTCCACTTT. The encoded protein is CASSVGGFNSPLHF.

The J gene is TRBJ2-5, the V gene TRBV18; tentatively, D is TRBD2 (5 bases). Germline-derived CDR1 and CDR2 are KGHSH and LQKENI. The CDR3 has 13 residues. Trimming shortened V by 0 bases and J by 4 bases, and 6 bases separated the two germline ends. The CDR3 DNA follows: TGTGCCAGCTCACCACCCGGAGGAGAGACCCAGTACTTC. Translated: CASSPPGGETQYF.

The rearrangement links TRBV3-1 (or the pseudogene TRBV3-2) to TRBJ2-5; the match to TRBD1 covers 7 bases. Germline CDR1 LGHDT, CDR2 YNNKEL (reference sequence). V lost 4 bases, J lost 5 bases, and 13 bases stayed unmatched. The CDR3 is 16 residues long. The CDR3 here is CASSRGGSAGGETQYF. CDR3 DNA: TGTGCCAGCAGCCGAGGCGGTTCGGCAGGGGGTGAGACCCAGTACTTC.

V usage is TRBV19 and J usage is TRBJ2-2, with a possible D match to TRBD2 (6 bases). V lost 3 bases and J 7 bases, leaving 12 bases between the germline ends. CDR1 and CDR2 from the germline V gene are LNHDA and SQIVND (reference sequence). CDR3 size: 14 residues. CDR3 nucleotide sequence: TGTGCCAGTAGTATTCAGACTAGGGTCGGGGAGCTGTTTTTT. It specifies CASSIQTRVGELFF.

This clone appeared once. This chain joins TRBV29-1 and TRBJ1-2; 7 nucleotides match TRBD1. The J segment lost 4 bases and the V segment lost 0 bases, leaving 5 bases of the junction unmatched. Germline V gene data show CDR1 as SQVTM and CDR2 as ANQGSEA. The CDR3 totals 14 residues. CDR3 nucleotide sequence: TGCAGCGTTGAAGACGCGACAGGGATCTATGGCTACACCTTC. This translates into CSVEDATGIYGYTF. Based on the CDR3 plus reference TRBV29-1 and TRBJ1-2, the full variable domain is SAVISQKPSRDICQRGTSLTIQCQVDSQVTMMFWYRQQPGQSLTLIATANQGSEATYESGFVIDKFPISRPNLTFSTLTVSNMSPEDSSIYLCSVEDATGIYGYTFGSGTRLTVV.

This chain links TRBV13 with TRBJ2-3; 13 nucleotides match TRBD2. V shed 5 bases, J shed 2 bases, and the junction held 7 bases outside the gene matches. CDR1 is PRHDT and CDR2 is FYEKMQ in the germline V gene (reference sequence). CDR3 length equals 17 residues. CDR3 sequence: CASSHRLAGGPTDTQYF. CDR3 in DNA: TGTGCCAGCAGCCATCGACTAGCGGGGGGCCCCACAGATACGCAGTATTTT.

The chain combines TRBV10-1 with TRBJ1-1; tentatively, D is TRBD1 (5 bases). Germline V CDR1 and CDR2: WNHNN, SYGVQD (reference sequence). This CDR3 is built from 14 residues. V lost 2 bases, J lost 8 bases, and 15 bases lay in between. The CDR3 bases are TGCGCCAGCAGTGAGGTAAGGGGTCCTTCGGAAGCTTTCTTT. Amino acids: CASSEVRGPSEAFF.

This chain uses TRBV7-2 with TRBJ2-7; no reliable D call. The V gene's germline CDR1 is SGHTA and CDR2 FQGNSA. The CDR3 spans 15 residues. V lost 0 bases and J lost 5, with 14 bases in between. CDR3 in DNA: TGTGCCAGCAGCTTAGCTGGCCAAATCCTCCACGAGCAGTACTTC. Translating it yields CASSLAGQILHEQYF.

The chain couples TRBV3-1 (or the pseudogene TRBV3-2) to TRBJ2-7, with 10 bases that match TRBD2. CDR3 length equals 13 residues. The germline CDR1 and CDR2 sequences are LGHDT and YNNKEL (reference sequence). The CDR3 region is CAVGASGGYEQYF. Written as DNA, the CDR3 is TGTGCAGTGGGGGCTAGCGGGGGCTACGAGCAGTACTTC.

This chain uses TRBV13 with TRBJ2-7; D unresolved. Trimming took 5 bases from V and 5 from J, leaving 19 bases between them. The CDR3 totals 15 residues. The germline V gene encodes CDR1 PRHDT and CDR2 FYEKMQ (reference sequence). The CDR3 DNA reads as TGTGCCAGCAGCCCACGCGAGACCTACTACAACGAGCAGTACTTC. This gives the protein CASSPRETYYNEQYF.

The chain uses TRBV19 and TRBJ2-1; TRBD2 might be the D (7 bases). The V and J ends lost 6 bases and 5 bases respectively, with 20 bases between them. CDR1 and CDR2 (germline): LNHDA, SQIVND (reference sequence). The CDR3 contains 16 residues. The CDR3 nucleotides are TGTGCCAGTAGCACCCGGGGGGCCGGAGGTCACAATGAGCAGTTCTTC. As protein: CASSTRGAGGHNEQFF.

The chain combines TRBV6-2 or TRBV6-3 with TRBJ2-2, with TRBD2 identical over 13 bases. The CDR3 spans 16 residues. Germline CDR1 is MNHEY and CDR2 is SVGEGT. V lost 5 bases to trimming and J lost 4 bases; unmatched junction nucleotides: 4. CDR3 sequence reads: CASSKLAGGSTGELFF. DNA for the CDR3: TGTGCCAGCAGTAAACTAGCGGGAGGGAGCACCGGGGAGCTGTTTTTT.

This chain uses TRBV7-9 with TRBJ1-1, with 7 bases matching TRBD1. Germline assignment: CDR1 SEHNR and CDR2 FQNEAQ (reference sequence). The CDR3 is made up of 13 amino acids. V shed 6 bases, J shed 3 bases, and the junction held 4 bases outside the gene matches. In nucleotides, the CDR3 is TGTGCCAGCAGGAATACAGGGGACACTGAAGCTTTCTTT. This translates into CASRNTGDTEAFF.

The rearrangement uses TRBV29-1 and TRBJ2-3, with 8 bases that match TRBD2. The trim removed 6 bases at V and 1 base at J, leaving 3 bases unmatched. Germline V lookup: CDR1 SQVTM, CDR2 ANQGSEA. The CDR3 is 13 amino acids. CDR3 region: CSVQTSGTDTQYF. CDR3 DNA sequence: TGCAGCGTCCAGACTAGCGGCACAGATACGCAGTATTTT.

The genes are TRBV28 and TRBJ2-6; 9 bases fit TRBD1. This CDR3 is 19 amino acids long. From germline, CDR1 is MDHEN and CDR2 SYDVKM. V gave up 7 bases and J gave up 0 bases; unmatched junction bases: 13. Here the CDR3 DNA reads TGTGCCAGCACCACCGTGATCGACAGGGGGGACTCTGGGGCCAACGTCCTGACTTTC. It is translated as CASTTVIDRGDSGANVLTF. The entire variable domain, with the rest obtained from reference TRBV28 and TRBJ2-6, is as follows: DVKVTQSSRYLVKRTGEKVFLECVQDMDHENMFWYRQDPGLGLRLIYFSYDVKMKEKGDIPEGYSVSREKKERFSLILESASTNQTSMYLCASTTVIDRGDSGANVLTFGAGSRLTVL.

This rearrangement joins TRBV30 to TRBJ1-3; D is unresolved. Germline V CDR1 and CDR2: GTSNPN, SVGIG (reference sequence). Trimming stripped 3 bases from V and 4 bases from J, with 7 bases between. The CDR3 runs to 12 residues. The CDR3 DNA sequence: TGTGCCTGGAGCACACAAGGAAACACCATATATTTT. Protein product: CAWSTQGNTIYF.

The chain uses TRBV5-8 and TRBJ1-6; D gene unclear. Between the trimmed V and J ends, which lost 8 bases and 1 base, there was a span of 22 bases. The germline CDR1 and CDR2 sequences are SGHTS and YDEGEE. The length of the CDR3 is 18 residues. The CDR3: CASRHSPLRGSYNSPLHF. The CDR3 region has the DNA TGTGCCAGTAGACACAGTCCATTACGCGGGTCCTATAATTCACCCCTCCACTTT.

The J gene is TRBJ1-6, the V gene TRBV30; 7 bases line up with TRBD1. There are 14 residues in the CDR3. Germline V CDR1 and CDR2: GTSNPN, SVGIG (reference sequence). The V segment lost 1 base and the J segment 13 bases; nucleotides outside the gene matches: 10. The CDR3 is CAWSATGTRVPLHF. The CDR3 DNA reads as TGTGCCTGGAGTGCGACAGGGACACGTGTCCCCCTCCACTTT.

The chain combines TRBV4-3 with TRBJ2-3; no reliable D call. The CDR3 spans 17 residues. Germline CDR1 is LGHNA and CDR2 is YSLEER. Trimming took 0 bases from V and 1 from J, leaving 14 bases between them. The CDR3 sequence: CASSQDQWQSRTDTQYF. The CDR3 region has the DNA TGCGCCAGCAGCCAAGATCAGTGGCAGTCTCGCACAGATACGCAGTATTTT.

The chain joins TRBV7-2 to TRBJ2-1; 12 nucleotides match TRBD2. This CDR3 spans 20 amino acids. The ends lost 0 bases at V and 0 bases at J; junction bases unmatched: 9. Germline V gene lookup returns CDR1 SGHTA and CDR2 FQGNSA. CDR3 residues: CASSLAYTSGRRSSYNEQFF. In DNA, the CDR3 is TGTGCCAGCAGCTTAGCGTATACTAGCGGGAGGCGCAGCTCCTACAATGAGCAGTTCTTC.

CDR3 region: CASSPYGLAGGGEQFF. The CDR3 DNA follows: TGCGCCAGCAGCCCCTACGGACTAGCGGGAGGGGGTGAGCAGTTCTTC. This chain connects TRBV5-1 to TRBJ2-1; 15 nucleotides align to TRBD2. Germline CDR1 reads SGHRS; CDR2 reads YFSETQ. Trimming took 4 bases from V and 9 from J; bases not matched to a gene: 8. The length of the CDR3 is 16 residues.

The chain uses TRBV7-9 and TRBJ2-4; a weak D match, TRBD2 (5 bases). There are 16 residues in the CDR3. V lost 4 bases and J lost 0, with 13 bases in between. Germline V gene sequence: CDR1 SEHNR, CDR2 FQNEAQ (reference sequence). The CDR3 region has the DNA TGTGCCAGCAGCTCCGGGGAGTCCTTAGCCAAAAACATTCAGTACTTC. Translating gives CASSSGESLAKNIQYF.

The chain has TRBV7-2 and TRBJ2-7; D gene unclear. Trimming removed 5 bases from V and 5 bases from J, with 16 bases in between. Germline CDR1 is SGHTA and CDR2 is FQGNSA. The CDR3 spans 14 residues. CDR3 sequence (DNA): TGTGCCAGCAGCAATAATCCAGTTGTCCACGAGCAGTACTTC. Amino acid sequence: CASSNNPVVHEQYF.

V usage is TRBV6-5 and J usage is TRBJ2-2; D may be TRBD1 (7 bases). The CDR3 spans 14 residues. V was shortened by 2 bases and J by 6 bases, with 10 bases between the two germline ends. Germline lookup yields CDR1 MNHEY and CDR2 SVGAGI. The DNA for the CDR3 is TGTGCCAGCAGTTACGGAGGGGGCCCCGGGGAGCTGTTTTTT. The encoded protein is CASSYGGGPGELFF.

V is TRBV7-8 and J is TRBJ1-2, with no clear D. This CDR3 has 15 amino acids. Trimming pared 5 bases from V and 8 bases from J, leaving 21 bases between. Germline CDR1 SGHVS, CDR2 FQNEAQ. The CDR3: CASSREAEGLGGYTF. The CDR3 nucleotides are TGTGCCAGCAGCCGTGAGGCTGAAGGCCTCGGGGGCTACACCTTC.

V is TRBV28 and J is TRBJ2-7; D ambiguous. This CDR3 contains 13 residues. Germline CDR1 reads MDHEN; CDR2 reads SYDVKM. Trimming stripped 3 bases from V and 1 base from J, with 7 bases between. CDR3 sequence reads: CASSLGKSYEQYF. CDR3 DNA: TGTGCCAGCAGTTTGGGCAAATCCTACGAGCAGTACTTC.

The rearrangement links TRBV9 to TRBJ1-1, with 9 bases identical to TRBD1. CDR1 and CDR2 from the germline V gene are SGDLS and YYNGEE. The CDR3 loop spans 15 amino acids. Unmatched junction bases numbered 1, after V lost 0 bases and J lost 1 base. CDR3 amino acids: CASSVGQGENTEAFF. In nucleotides, the CDR3 is TGTGCCAGCAGCGTAGGACAGGGGGAGAACACTGAAGCTTTCTTT.

The chain joins TRBV27 to TRBJ2-7; 11 nucleotides match TRBD2. The V gene end was trimmed by 2 bases and the J gene end by 5 bases; junction bases not matched to a gene: 11. This CDR3 has 17 amino acids. Germline loops: CDR1 MNHEY, CDR2 SMNVEV (reference sequence). CDR3 sequence reads: CASSLRDPSGRINEQYF. Written as DNA, the CDR3 is TGTGCCAGCAGTTTAAGGGATCCTAGCGGGAGGATCAACGAGCAGTACTTC.